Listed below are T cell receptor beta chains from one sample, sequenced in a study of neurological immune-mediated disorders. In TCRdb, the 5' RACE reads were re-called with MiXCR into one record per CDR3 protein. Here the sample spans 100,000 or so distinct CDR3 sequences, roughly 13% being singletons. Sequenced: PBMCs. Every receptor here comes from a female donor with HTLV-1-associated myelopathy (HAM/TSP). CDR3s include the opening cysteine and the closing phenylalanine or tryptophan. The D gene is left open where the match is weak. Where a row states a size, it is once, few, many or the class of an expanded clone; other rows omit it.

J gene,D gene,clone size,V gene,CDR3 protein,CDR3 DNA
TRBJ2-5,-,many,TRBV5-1,CASGFLRDSPRETQYF,TGCGCCAGCGGGTTCCTCCGAGACAGCCCTCGGGAGACCCAGTACTTC
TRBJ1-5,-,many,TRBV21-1,CASSPTHHRVNRWRRPQHF,TGTGCCAGCAGCCCGACCCACCACCGGGTTAACCGTTGGCGTCGGCCCCAGCATTTT
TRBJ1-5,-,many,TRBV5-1,CASSGDGKQPQHF,TGCGCCAGCAGCGGGGACGGAAAGCAGCCCCAGCATTTT
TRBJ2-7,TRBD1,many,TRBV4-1,CASSQGPGQGAYEQYF,TGCGCCAGCAGCCAAGGTCCGGGACAGGGAGCATACGAGCAGTACTTC
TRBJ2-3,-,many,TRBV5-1,CASSFTSAGLDTQYF,TGCGCCAGCAGCTTTACGTCGGCGGGGTTGGATACGCAGTATTTT
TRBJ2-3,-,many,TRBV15,CATSGGPTRGSDTQYF,TGTGCTACCAGCGGAGGACCGACTAGAGGGTCAGATACGCAGTATTTT
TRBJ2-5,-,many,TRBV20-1,CSARDGAGQGSGFAQYF,TGCAGTGCTAGAGATGGTGCAGGGCAGGGATCGGGCTTTGCCCAGTACTTC
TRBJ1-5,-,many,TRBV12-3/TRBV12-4,CASSKDSGNQPQHF,TGTGCCAGCAGTAAGGACAGTGGCAATCAGCCCCAGCATTTT
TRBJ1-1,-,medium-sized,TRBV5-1,CASSLGGSMNTEAFF,TGCGCCAGCAGCTTGGGGGGCAGCATGAACACTGAAGCTTTCTTT
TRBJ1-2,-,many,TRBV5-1,CASSQGPGNGYTF,TGCGCCAGCAGCCAGGGTCCGGGGAATGGCTACACCTTC
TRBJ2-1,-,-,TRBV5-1,CASSLSPGSYNEQFF,TGCGCCAGCAGCTTATCCCCGGGGTCCTACAATGAGCAGTTCTTC